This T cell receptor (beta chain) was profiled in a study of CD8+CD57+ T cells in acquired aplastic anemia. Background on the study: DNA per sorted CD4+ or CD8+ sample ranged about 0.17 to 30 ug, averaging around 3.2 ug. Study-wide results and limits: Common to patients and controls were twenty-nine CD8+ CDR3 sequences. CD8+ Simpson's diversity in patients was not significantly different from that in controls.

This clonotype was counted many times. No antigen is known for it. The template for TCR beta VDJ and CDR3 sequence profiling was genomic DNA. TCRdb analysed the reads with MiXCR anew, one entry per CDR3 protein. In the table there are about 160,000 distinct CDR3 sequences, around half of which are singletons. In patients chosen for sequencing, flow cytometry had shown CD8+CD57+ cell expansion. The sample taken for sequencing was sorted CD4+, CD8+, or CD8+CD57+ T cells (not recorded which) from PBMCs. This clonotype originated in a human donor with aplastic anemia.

Written as DNA, the CDR3 is TGTGCCAGCAGCTTCCCCGGGACCGACCAGCCCCAGCATTTT. This gives the protein CASSFPGTDQPQHF. This sequence joins TRBV13 and TRBJ1-5; D possibly corresponds to TRBD1 (5 bases). V lost 3 bases and J lost 7, with 13 bases in between. The length of the CDR3 is 14 residues. Looked up from germline, CDR1 is PRHDT and CDR2 is FYEKMQ (reference sequence).